This entry concerns a single T cell receptor beta chain. The source of the sample is a study of control samples from healthy donors and cancer patients. Sequenced by immunoSEQ multiplex PCR; TCRdb stores in-frame clones only, minus some. Of 150,000 or so clones in the sample, 88% are singletons; the top ten hold about 1.7%. Trimming shortened V by 3 bases and J by 5 bases, and 8 bases separated the two germline ends. This CDR3 comprises 13 residues. This TCR was sampled from a man aged 18 to 30 in good health. The chain recombines TRBV12-3 or TRBV12-4 with TRBJ2-1; D not certain. Sequencing was performed on blood. CDR3 sequence (DNA): TGTGCCAGCAGTTTGGGATGGAACAATGAGCAGTTCTTC. This sequence encodes CASSLGWNNEQFF.